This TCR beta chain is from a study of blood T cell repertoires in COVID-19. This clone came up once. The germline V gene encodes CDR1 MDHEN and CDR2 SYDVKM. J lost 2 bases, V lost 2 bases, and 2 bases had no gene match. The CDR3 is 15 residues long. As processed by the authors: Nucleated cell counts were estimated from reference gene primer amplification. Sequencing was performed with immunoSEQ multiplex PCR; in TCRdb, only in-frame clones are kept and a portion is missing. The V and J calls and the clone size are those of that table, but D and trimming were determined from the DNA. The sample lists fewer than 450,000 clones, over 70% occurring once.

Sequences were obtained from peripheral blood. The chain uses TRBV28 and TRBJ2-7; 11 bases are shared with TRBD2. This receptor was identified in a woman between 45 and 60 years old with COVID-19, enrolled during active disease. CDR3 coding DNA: TGTGCCAGCAGTTTAGTAGCGGGAGGGCCCTACGAGCAGTACTTC. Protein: CASSLVAGGPYEQYF.